This T cell receptor (beta chain) comes out of a study of shared clonotypes between healthy human individuals. As concerns this clone: Its antigen remains unknown.

The authors loaded about 0.2 ug DNA, roughly 27,000 T cell genomes, into sorted-subset replicate PCRs. Measured with immunoSEQ multiplex PCR; TCRdb has only the in-frame clones, and not every one. The sample carries about 680,000 clones, more than 70% recorded once. General study results and limits: Shared across a few donors were around 5% of the naive CD4 clonotypes. Clonotypes shared by all four donors outscored non-shared clonotypes in generation probability.

Germline CDR1 SGHAT, CDR2 FQNNGV. The CDR3 spans 14 residues. Trimming left V 0 bases short and J 6 bases short, with 11 bases between. The specimen sequenced was memory CD4+ T cells sorted from blood. The sample's subset: CD45RA-negative fraction. This chain joins TRBV11-2 and TRBJ1-2; D unclear. The receptor was derived from a woman between 25 and 40 years old in good health. The CDR3 DNA sequence: TGTGCCAGCAGCTTAGATCTTTTGAGCAATGGCTACACCTTC. Residues: CASSLDLLSNGYTF. Together with reference TRBV11-2 and TRBJ1-2, the CDR3 gives the full variable domain: EAGVAQSPRYKIIEKRQSVAFWCNPISGHATLYWYQQILGQGPKLLIQFQNNGVVDDSQLPKDRFSAERLKGVDSTLKIQPAKLEDSAVYLCASSLDLLSNGYTFGSGTRLTVV.